This passage covers 5 T cell receptor beta chains from one sample sequenced in a study of T cell clonality in common variable immunodeficiency. Study findings and constraints: In common variable immunodeficiency, TCR beta chains reportedly carried fewer deletions and N-nucleotide insertions.

Profiled with immunoSEQ multiplex PCR; TCRdb holds only in-frame clones, not every one. The repertoire yields some 16,000 clones, none seen only once; the top ten contain over 12%. These TCRs are of unknown antigen specificity. Sample: peripheral blood mononuclear cells. The receptors originated from a human donor with common variable immunodeficiency.

Only a few counts were recorded for this clone. The CDR3 goes on 3 residues after the read ends, and that part is filled in from the germline J gene. The rearrangement uses TRBV11-2 and TRBJ2-2; D gene ambiguous. The CDR3 covers 13 residues. Trimming removed 2 bases at V and 3 bases at J, with 4 bases between. Germline-derived CDR1 and CDR2 are SGHAT and FQNNGV. CDR3 DNA, as far as it was read: TGTGCCAGCAGCTTATCATACACCGGGGAG. It codes for CASSLSYTGE. In full, the CDR3 reads CASSLSYTGELFF.

Remarks on this clone: With the read ending 3 residues before the CDR3 end, the germline J gene is used to fill in that end. This chain links TRBV7-9 with TRBJ1-5; no clear D. Germline V lookup: CDR1 SEHNR, CDR2 FQNEAQ (reference sequence). The CDR3 sequence is 15 residues long. V lost 5 bases to trimming and J lost 2 bases, with 13 bases between them. The CDR3 loop reads CASSRKGLGNQPQHF. The part of the CDR3 DNA that was read is TGTGCCAGCAGCCGCAAGGGTTTAGGCAATCAGCCC.

In its sample, this clone was seen many times. The observed sequence ends 3 residues before the CDR3 terminus, with the missing tail filled in from the germline J gene. The V gene is TRBV5-1, the J gene TRBJ2-3, with TRBD2 identical over 8 bases. The CDR3 contains 17 residues. V was pared by 0 bases and J by 6 bases, with 12 bases of the junction left unmatched. In germline, CDR1 is SGHRS, CDR2 YFSETQ. CDR3 protein: CASSLEGAGTRSDTQYF. The CDR3 bases that were read are TGCGCCAGCAGCTTGGAGGGAGCGGGGACTAGAAGCGATACG.

Points on this clone: The CDR3 is cut off 3 residues early in the read; its end comes from the germline J gene. This chain links TRBV20-1 with TRBJ2-7; 9 positions agree with TRBD1. Germline V lookup: CDR1 DFQATT, CDR2 SNEGSKA (reference sequence). The CDR3 is 13 residues long. The V segment lost 8 bases and the J segment 2 bases; nucleotides outside the gene matches: 7. CDR3 bases read: TGCAGTTCGCGAAGACAGGGGGCCTACGAG. Encoded protein: CSSRRQGAYE. The full CDR3 reads CSSRRQGAYEQYF.

This clone appeared a few times. The read ends 3 residues shy of where the CDR3 ends; the end is completed using the germline J gene. The chain joins TRBV19 to TRBJ2-4; TRBD1 matches at 8 bases. Per the germline V gene, CDR1 is LNHDA and CDR2 is SQIVND (reference sequence). The CDR3 length is 13 residues. J gave up 8 bases and V 6 bases, and 6 bases lay outside the gene matches. CDR3 DNA, as far as it was read: TGTGCCAGTAGGGGGACAGGCCGGGACATT. Its protein is CASRGTGRDI. The whole CDR3 sequence reads CASRGTGRDIQYF. Full variable domain (outside the CDR3, taken from reference TRBV19 and TRBJ2-4): DGGITQSPKYLFRKEGQNVTLSCEQNLNHDAMYWYRQDPGQGLRLIYYSQIVNDFQKGDIAEGYSVSREKKESFPLTVTSAQKNPTAFYLCASRGTGRDIQYFGAGTRLSVL.